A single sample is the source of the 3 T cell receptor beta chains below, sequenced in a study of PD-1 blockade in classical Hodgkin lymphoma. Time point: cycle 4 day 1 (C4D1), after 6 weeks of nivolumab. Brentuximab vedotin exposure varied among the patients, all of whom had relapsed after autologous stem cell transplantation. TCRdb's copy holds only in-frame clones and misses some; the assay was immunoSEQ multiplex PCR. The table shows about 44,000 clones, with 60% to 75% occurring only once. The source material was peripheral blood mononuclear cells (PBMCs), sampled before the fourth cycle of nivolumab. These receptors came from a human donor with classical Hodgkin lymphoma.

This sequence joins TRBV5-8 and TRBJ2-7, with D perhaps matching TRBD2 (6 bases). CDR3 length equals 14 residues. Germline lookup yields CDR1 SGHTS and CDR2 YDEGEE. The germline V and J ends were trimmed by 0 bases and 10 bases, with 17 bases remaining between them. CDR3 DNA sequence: TGTGCCAGCAGCTTGGACTCGGGAGTCCGCCTCCAGTACTTC. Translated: CASSLDSGVRLQYF. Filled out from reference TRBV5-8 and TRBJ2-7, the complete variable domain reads EAGVTQSPTHLIKTRGQQATLRCSPISGHTSVYWYQQALGLGLQFLLWYDEGEERNRGNFPPRFSGRQFPNYSSELNVNALELEDSALYLCASSLDSGVRLQYFGPGTRLTVT.

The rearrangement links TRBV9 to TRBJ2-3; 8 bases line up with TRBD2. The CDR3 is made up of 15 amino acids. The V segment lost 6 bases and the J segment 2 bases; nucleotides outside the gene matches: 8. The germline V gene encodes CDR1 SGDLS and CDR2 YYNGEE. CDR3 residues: CASNLGTSFTDTQYF. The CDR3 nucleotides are TGTGCCAGCAACCTCGGGACTAGTTTCACAGATACGCAGTATTTT.

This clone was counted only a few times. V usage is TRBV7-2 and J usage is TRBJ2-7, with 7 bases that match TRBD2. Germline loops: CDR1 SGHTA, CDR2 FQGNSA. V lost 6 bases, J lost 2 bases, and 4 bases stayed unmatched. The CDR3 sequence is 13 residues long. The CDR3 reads CASSFGGTYEQYF. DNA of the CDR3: TGTGCCAGCAGTTTCGGGGGGACCTACGAGCAGTACTTC.